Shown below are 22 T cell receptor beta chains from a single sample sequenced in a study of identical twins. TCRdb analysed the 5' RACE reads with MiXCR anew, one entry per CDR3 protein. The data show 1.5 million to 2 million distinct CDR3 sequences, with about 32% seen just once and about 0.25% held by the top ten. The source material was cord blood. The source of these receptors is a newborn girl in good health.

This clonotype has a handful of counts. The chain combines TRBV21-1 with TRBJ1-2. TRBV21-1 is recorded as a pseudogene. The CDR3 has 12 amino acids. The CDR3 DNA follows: TGTGCCAGCAGCAAAAGGGCAGGTGGCTACACCTTC. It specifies CASSKRAGGYTF.

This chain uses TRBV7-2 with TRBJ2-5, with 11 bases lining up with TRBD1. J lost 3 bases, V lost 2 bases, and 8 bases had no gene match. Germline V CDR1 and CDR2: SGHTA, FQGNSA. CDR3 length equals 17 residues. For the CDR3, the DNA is TGTGCCAGCAGCTTAATCCTCCGGGACAGGGGGGAAGAGACCCAGTACTTC. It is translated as CASSLILRDRGEETQYF.

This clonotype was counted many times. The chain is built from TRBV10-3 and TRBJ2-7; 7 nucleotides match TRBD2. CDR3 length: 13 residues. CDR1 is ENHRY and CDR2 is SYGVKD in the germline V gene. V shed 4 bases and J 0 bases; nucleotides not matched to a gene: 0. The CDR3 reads CAISGTSSYEQYF. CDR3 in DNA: TGTGCCATCAGTGGGACTAGCTCCTACGAGCAGTACTTC.

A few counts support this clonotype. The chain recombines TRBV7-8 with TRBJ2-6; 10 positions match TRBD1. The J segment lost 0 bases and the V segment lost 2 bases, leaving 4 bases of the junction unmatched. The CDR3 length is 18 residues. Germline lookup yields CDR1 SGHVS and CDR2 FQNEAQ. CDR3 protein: CASSLRDRGSSGANVLTF. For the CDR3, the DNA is TGTGCCAGCAGCTTAAGGGACAGGGGAAGCTCTGGGGCCAACGTCCTGACTTTC.

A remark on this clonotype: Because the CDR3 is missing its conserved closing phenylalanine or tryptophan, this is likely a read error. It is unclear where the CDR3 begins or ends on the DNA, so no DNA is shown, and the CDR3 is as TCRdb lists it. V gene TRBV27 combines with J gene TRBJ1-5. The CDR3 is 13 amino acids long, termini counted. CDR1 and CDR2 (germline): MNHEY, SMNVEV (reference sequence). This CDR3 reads CASSLQSISPSIL.

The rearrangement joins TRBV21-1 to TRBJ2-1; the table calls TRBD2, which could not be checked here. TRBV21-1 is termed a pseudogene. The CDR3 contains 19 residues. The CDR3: CASSKEGALAGLIWDEQFF. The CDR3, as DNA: TGTGCCAGCAGCAAAGAAGGTGCTCTAGCGGGACTCATATGGGATGAGCAGTTCTTC.

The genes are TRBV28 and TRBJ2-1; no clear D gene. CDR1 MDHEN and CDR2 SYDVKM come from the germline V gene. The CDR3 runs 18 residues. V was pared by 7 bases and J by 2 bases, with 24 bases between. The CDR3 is CASNRVLPRLATYNEQFF. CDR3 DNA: TGTGCCAGCAATAGGGTATTACCTAGACTCGCCACCTACAATGAGCAGTTCTTC.

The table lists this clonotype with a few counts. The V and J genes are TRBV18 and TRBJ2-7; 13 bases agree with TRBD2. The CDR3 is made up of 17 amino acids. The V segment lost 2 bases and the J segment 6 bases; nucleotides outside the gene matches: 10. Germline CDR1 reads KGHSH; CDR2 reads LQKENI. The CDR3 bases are TGTGCCAGCTCACCAGGACTAGCGGGAGCTGAGTTGGGCGAGCAGTACTTC. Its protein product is CASSPGLAGAELGEQYF. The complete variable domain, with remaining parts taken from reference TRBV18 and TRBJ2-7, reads NAGVMQNPRHLVRRRGQEARLRCSPMKGHSHVYWYRQLPEEGLKFMVYLQKENIIDESGMPKERFSAEFPKEGPSILRIQQVVRGDSAAYFCASSPGLAGAELGEQYFGPGTRLTVT.

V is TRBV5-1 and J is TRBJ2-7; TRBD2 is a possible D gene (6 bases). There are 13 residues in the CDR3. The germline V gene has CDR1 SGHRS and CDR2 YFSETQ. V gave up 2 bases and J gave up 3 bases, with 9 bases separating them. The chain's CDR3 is CASSLRENYEQYF. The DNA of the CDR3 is TGCGCCAGCAGCTTACGGGAGAACTACGAGCAGTACTTC.

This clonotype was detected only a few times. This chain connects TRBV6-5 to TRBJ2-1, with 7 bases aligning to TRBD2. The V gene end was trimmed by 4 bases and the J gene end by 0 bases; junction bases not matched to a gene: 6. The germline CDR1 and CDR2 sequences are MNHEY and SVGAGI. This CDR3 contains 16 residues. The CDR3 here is CASSFWEGSSYNEQFF. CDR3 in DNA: TGTGCCAGCAGTTTTTGGGAGGGAAGCTCCTACAATGAGCAGTTCTTC.

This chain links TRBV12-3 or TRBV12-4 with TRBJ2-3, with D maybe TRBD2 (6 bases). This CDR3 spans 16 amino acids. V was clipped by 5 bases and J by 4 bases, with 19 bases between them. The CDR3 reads CASSPGYTPSADTQYF. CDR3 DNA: TGTGCCAGCAGTCCTGGGTACACACCTAGCGCAGATACGCAGTATTTT.

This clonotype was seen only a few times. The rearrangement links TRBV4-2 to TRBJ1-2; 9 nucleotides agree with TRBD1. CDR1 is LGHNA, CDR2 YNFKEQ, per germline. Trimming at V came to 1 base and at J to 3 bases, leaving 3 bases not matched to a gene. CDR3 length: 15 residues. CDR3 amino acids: CASSQGRQGDYGYTF. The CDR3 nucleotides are TGTGCCAGCAGCCAAGGTCGACAGGGGGACTATGGCTACACCTTC.

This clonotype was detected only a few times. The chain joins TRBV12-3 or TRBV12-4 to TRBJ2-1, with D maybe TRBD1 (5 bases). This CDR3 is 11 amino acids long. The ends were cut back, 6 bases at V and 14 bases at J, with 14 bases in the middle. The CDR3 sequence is CASSLGIGEFF. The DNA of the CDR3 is TGTGCCAGCAGCCTAGGGATAGGGGAGTTCTTC.

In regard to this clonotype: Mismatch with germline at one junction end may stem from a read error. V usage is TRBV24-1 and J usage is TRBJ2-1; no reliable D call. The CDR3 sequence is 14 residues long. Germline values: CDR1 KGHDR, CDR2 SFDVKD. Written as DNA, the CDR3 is TGTGCCACCAGAGATTTTCGAGGATACAATGAGCAGTTCTTC. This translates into CATRDFRGYNEQFF.

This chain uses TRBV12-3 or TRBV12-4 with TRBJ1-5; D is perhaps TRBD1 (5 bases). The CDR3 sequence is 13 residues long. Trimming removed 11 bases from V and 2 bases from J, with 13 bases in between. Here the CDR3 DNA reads TGTGCCTTCGGGAGGGACGGCAATCAGCCCCAGCATTTT. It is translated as CAFGRDGNQPQHF.

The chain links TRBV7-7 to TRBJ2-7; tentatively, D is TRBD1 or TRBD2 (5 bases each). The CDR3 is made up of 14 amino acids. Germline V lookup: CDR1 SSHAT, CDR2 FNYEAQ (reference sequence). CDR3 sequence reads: CASSLSSGRATQYV. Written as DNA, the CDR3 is TGTGCTAGCAGCTTATCAAGCGGCAGGGCGACCCAGTACGTC.

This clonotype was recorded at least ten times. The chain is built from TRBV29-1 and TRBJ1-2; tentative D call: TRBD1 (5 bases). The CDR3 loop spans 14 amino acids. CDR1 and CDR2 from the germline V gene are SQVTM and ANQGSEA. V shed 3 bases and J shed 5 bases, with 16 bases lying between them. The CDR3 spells CSVDGWGGRYGYTF. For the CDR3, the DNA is TGCAGCGTTGATGGATGGGGGGGAAGATATGGCTACACCTTC.

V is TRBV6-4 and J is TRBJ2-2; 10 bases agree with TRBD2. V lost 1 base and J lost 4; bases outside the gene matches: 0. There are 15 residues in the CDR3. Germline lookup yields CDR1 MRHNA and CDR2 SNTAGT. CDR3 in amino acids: CASSDLAGGTGELFF. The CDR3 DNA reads TGTGCCAGCAGTGACTTAGCGGGGGGCACCGGGGAGCTGTTTTTT.

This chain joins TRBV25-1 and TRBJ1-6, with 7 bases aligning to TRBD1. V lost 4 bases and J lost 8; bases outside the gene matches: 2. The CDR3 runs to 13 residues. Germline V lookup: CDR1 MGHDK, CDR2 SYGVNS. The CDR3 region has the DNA TGTGCCAGCAGTGCAGGGGGATATTCACCCCTCCACTTT. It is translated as CASSAGGYSPLHF.

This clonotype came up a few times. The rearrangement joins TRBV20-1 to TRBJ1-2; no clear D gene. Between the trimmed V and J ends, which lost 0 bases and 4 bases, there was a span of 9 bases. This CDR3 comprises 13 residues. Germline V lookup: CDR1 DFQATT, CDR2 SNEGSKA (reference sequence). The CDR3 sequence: CSAREKESYGYTF. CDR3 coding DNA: TGCAGTGCTAGAGAAAAGGAGTCCTATGGCTACACCTTC.

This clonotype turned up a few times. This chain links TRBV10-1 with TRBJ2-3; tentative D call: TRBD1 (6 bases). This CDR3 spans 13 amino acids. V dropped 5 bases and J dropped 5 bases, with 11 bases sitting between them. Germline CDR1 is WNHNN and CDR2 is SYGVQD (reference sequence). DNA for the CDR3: TGCGCCAGCAGTCGGGACATACTAGATACGCAGTATTTT. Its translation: CASSRDILDTQYF.

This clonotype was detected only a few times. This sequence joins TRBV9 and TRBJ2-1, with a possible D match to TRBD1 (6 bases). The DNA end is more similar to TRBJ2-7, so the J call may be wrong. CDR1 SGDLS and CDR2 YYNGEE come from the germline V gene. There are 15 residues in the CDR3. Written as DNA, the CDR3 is TGTGCCAGCAGCGTACAGGGGCGCTCCTACAATGAGCAGTACTTC. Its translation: CASSVQGRSYNEQYF.